Following are 27 T cell receptor beta chains from one sample sequenced in a study of T cell clonality in common variable immunodeficiency. Study-wide results and caveats: Common variable immunodeficiency TCR beta sequences reportedly had fewer deletions and N-nucleotide insertions.

Sequenced by immunoSEQ multiplex PCR; TCRdb stores in-frame clones only, minus some. This sample shows about 34,000 clones and no singletons; more than 25% rests with the ten largest. These TCRs are of unknown antigen specificity. The material sequenced was peripheral blood mononuclear cells. The receptors were sampled from a human donor with common variable immunodeficiency.

This clone was observed at least ten times. The read is 3 residues too short to cover the CDR3 end, so that end is filled in from the germline J gene. The J gene is TRBJ2-7, the V gene TRBV19; TRBD2 matches 7 bases. The junction had 8 bases not matched to a gene; V was cut back by 3 bases and J by 6 bases. CDR1 is LNHDA, CDR2 SQIVND, per germline (reference sequence). This CDR3 contains 14 residues. The CDR3 protein is CASSILGGGAEQYF. Partial CDR3 DNA: TGTGCCAGTAGTATCCTGGGGGGAGGGGCCGAG.

This clone was picked up many times. The sequence runs out 3 residues before the end of the CDR3; the remainder is reconstructed from the germline J gene. This rearrangement joins TRBV18 to TRBJ2-6; 8 bases are a match to TRBD2. V lost 4 bases to trimming and J lost 5 bases; unmatched junction nucleotides: 10. The length of the CDR3 is 17 residues. CDR1 and CDR2 (germline): KGHSH, LQKENI. Partial CDR3 DNA: TGTGCCAGCTCACGTCAGGCGGGAGGTCAGAGGGCCAACGTC. Protein: CASSRQAGGQRANV. The whole CDR3 is CASSRQAGGQRANVLTF.

This clone was detected only a few times. From the germline J gene comes the end of the CDR3, since the read stops 3 residues before it. The chain carries TRBV19 and TRBJ2-3; 10 bases map to TRBD2. The CDR3 runs to 15 residues. Germline V gene data show CDR1 as LNHDA and CDR2 as SQIVND (reference sequence). The trim removed 7 bases at V and 1 base at J, leaving 5 bases unmatched. The CDR3 here is CASNLAGVGTDTQYF. The CDR3 DNA, read in part, is TGTGCCAGTAACCTAGCGGGAGTCGGCACAGATACG.

This clone was recorded at least ten times. The CDR3 goes on 3 residues after the read ends, and that part is filled in from the germline J gene. This chain connects TRBV29-1 to TRBJ2-6, with 12 bases that match TRBD2. The CDR3 covers 17 residues. Germline CDR1 and CDR2: SQVTM and ANQGSEA. V lost 2 bases to trimming and J lost 0 bases; unmatched junction nucleotides: 2. Partial CDR3 DNA: TGCAGCGTTGAACTAGCGGGAGGGGTCTCTGGGGCCAACGTC. Its protein product is CSVELAGGVSGANV. The whole CDR3 sequence reads CSVELAGGVSGANVLTF. The full variable domain, with the rest looked up from reference TRBV29-1 and TRBJ2-6, is SAVISQKPSRDICQRGTSLTIQCQVDSQVTMMFWYRQQPGQSLTLIATANQGSEATYESGFVIDKFPISRPNLTFSTLTVSNMSPEDSSIYLCSVELAGGVSGANVLTFGAGSRLTVL.

This clone was observed a handful of times. One end of the junction fails to match germline, which may point to a read error. The CDR3 extends 3 residues past the end of the read, so its final part is completed from the germline J gene. The V call is TRBV30, the J call TRBJ1-1; the D is unclear. CDR1 and CDR2 (germline): GTSNPN, SVGIG (reference sequence). The CDR3 loop spans 11 amino acids. Incomplete CDR3 DNA: TGTGCCTGGAGAAACGGTCCTGAG. This codes for CAWRNGPE. The full CDR3 sequence reads CAWRNGPEAFF.

This clone was counted between two and nine times. The missing CDR3 end, 3 residues past where the read stops, is filled in from the germline J gene. The chain employs TRBV5-1 and TRBJ2-3; 10 bases line up with TRBD1. The V gene's germline CDR1 is SGHRS and CDR2 YFSETQ. The CDR3 is 15 residues long. Trimming cost V 4 bases and J 4 bases; bases outside gene matches: 6. Incomplete CDR3 DNA: TGCGCCAGCAGCCTAGACAGGGGGCGCCCAGATACG. This encodes CASSLDRGRPDT. The complete CDR3 reads CASSLDRGRPDTQYF.

This clone was seen a few times. The read ends 3 residues before the CDR3 terminus; that terminus is restored from the germline J gene. The chain recombines TRBV7-9 with TRBJ2-5, with 8 bases aligning to TRBD1. Trimming cost V 0 bases and J 5 bases; bases outside gene matches: 5. CDR1 is SEHNR, CDR2 FQNEAQ, per germline (reference sequence). This CDR3 contains 15 residues. The DNA read from the CDR3 is TGTGCCAGCAGCTTAGCAGGGACAGGTGACGAGACC. This codes for CASSLAGTGDET. The complete CDR3 sequence is CASSLAGTGDETQYF.

On this clone: The junction shows a germline mismatch at one end, possibly a read error. Coverage ceases 3 residues before the CDR3 finishes, and the germline J gene fills in the end. V and J are TRBV7-9 and TRBJ1-4, with a possible D match to TRBD1 (5 bases). The germline V gene encodes CDR1 SEHNR and CDR2 FQNEAQ (reference sequence). This CDR3 is built from 12 residues. The CDR3 bases that were read are TGTTCCAGCAGCTTAGGGGCGGAAAAA. Encoded protein: CSSSLGAEK. The CDR3, in full, reads CSSSLGAEKLFF. Full variable domain (rest looked up from reference TRBV7-9 and TRBJ1-4): DTGVSQNPRHKITKRGQNVTFRCDPISEHNRLYWYRQTLGQGPEFLTYFQNEAQLEKSRLLSDRFSAERPKGSFSTLEIQRTEQGDSAMYLCSSSLGAEKLFFGSGTQLSVL.

The sample holds many counts of this clone. The read halts 3 residues ahead of the CDR3 end, with the missing end drawn from the germline J gene. The V call is TRBV30, the J call TRBJ1-1; D not resolved. V was trimmed by 0 bases and J by 6 bases, leaving 11 bases between them. This CDR3 contains 13 residues. From germline, CDR1 is GTSNPN and CDR2 SVGIG (reference sequence). The CDR3 here is CAWSVSARSEAFF. The sequenced CDR3 bases are TGTGCCTGGAGTGTCTCTGCGCGCTCTGAA. Complete variable domain (other parts from reference TRBV30 and TRBJ1-1): SQTIHQWPATLVQPVGSPLSLECTVEGTSNPNLYWYRQAAGRGLQLLFYSVGIGQISSEVPQNLSASRPQDRQFILSSKKLLLSDSGFYLCAWSVSARSEAFFGQGTRLTVV.

The sample holds many counts of this clone. The read is 3 residues too short to cover the CDR3 end, so that end is filled in from the germline J gene. This chain connects TRBV18 to TRBJ2-3; D ambiguous. The length of the CDR3 is 15 residues. The V gene's germline CDR1 is KGHSH and CDR2 LQKENI. Deletions cut 0 bases from V and 0 bases from J, with 7 bases between. The CDR3 DNA, read in part, is TGTGCCAGCTCACCACCGGCTAGAAGCACAGATACG. Translating gives CASSPPARSTDT. The full CDR3 reads CASSPPARSTDTQYF. Based on the CDR3 plus reference TRBV18 and TRBJ2-3, the full variable domain is NAGVMQNPRHLVRRRGQEARLRCSPMKGHSHVYWYRQLPEEGLKFMVYLQKENIIDESGMPKERFSAEFPKEGPSILRIQQVVRGDSAAYFCASSPPARSTDTQYFGPGTRLTVL.

Worth noting for this clone: The read falls 3 residues short of the CDR3 end, and the missing part is taken from the germline J gene. The gene calls are TRBV18 and TRBJ2-1; TRBD1 agrees at 8 bases. The V gene end was trimmed by 1 base and the J gene end by 5 bases; junction bases not matched to a gene: 10. The CDR3 extends over 17 amino acids. CDR1 KGHSH and CDR2 LQKENI come from the germline V gene. CDR3 protein: CASSPLVRGQGDNEQFF. Incomplete CDR3 DNA: TGTGCCAGCTCACCACTTGTCAGGGGGCAGGGGGACAATGAG.

This clone was recorded at least ten times. The read comes to an end 3 residues before the CDR3 does, leaving the germline J gene to fill in the end. The chain is built from TRBV20-1 and TRBJ2-2; weak D call: TRBD1 (6 bases). The V gene lost 4 bases and the J gene lost 2 bases, with 14 bases spanning the gap. CDR1 is DFQATT and CDR2 is SNEGSKA in the germline V gene (reference sequence). The length of the CDR3 is 15 residues. CDR3 region: CSAMDSELNTGELFF. The DNA read from the CDR3 is TGCAGTGCTATGGACAGCGAACTTAACACCGGGGAG.

This clone was seen at least ten times. The sequence runs out 3 residues before the end of the CDR3; the remainder is reconstructed from the germline J gene. The rearrangement uses TRBV7-3 and TRBJ2-1, with TRBD1 as a possible D gene (6 bases). Germline CDR1 SGHTA, CDR2 FQGTGA. V was pared by 5 bases and J by 0 bases, with 17 bases between. The CDR3 consists of 17 residues. CDR3: CASSGSGQTGSYNEQFF. The DNA read from the CDR3 is TGTGCCAGCAGCGGATCTGGACAGACCGGCTCCTACAATGAG.

The sample holds many counts of this clone. Sequencing ends 3 residues short of the CDR3 end; the germline J gene provides the rest. The V call is TRBV20-1, the J call TRBJ2-1; 12 positions agree with TRBD2. From germline, CDR1 is DFQATT and CDR2 SNEGSKA (reference sequence). The CDR3 has 18 residues. With V trimmed by 3 bases and J by 0 bases, 9 bases remained unmatched. The CDR3 is CSASRLAGEGNSYNEQFF. The covered CDR3 bases are TGCAGTGCTAGCCGACTAGCGGGAGAGGGTAACTCCTACAATGAG.

As concerns this clone: From the germline J gene comes the end of the CDR3, since the read stops 3 residues before it. The rearrangement uses TRBV18 and TRBJ2-1, with 10 bases identical to TRBD2. This CDR3 contains 15 residues. Germline V gives CDR1 KGHSH, CDR2 LQKENI. Germline trimming cut 3 bases from V and 8 bases from J; bases unmatched to any gene: 7. This CDR3 reads CASSPKAGGEDEQFF. The sequenced CDR3 bases are TGTGCCAGCTCACCGAAAGCGGGGGGGGAGGATGAG.

This clone was picked up many times. The CDR3 here is CASSPRTSGQETQYF. Incomplete CDR3 DNA: TGTGCCAGCTCACCCAGGACTAGCGGCCAAGAGACT. The chain uses TRBV18 and TRBJ2-4; TRBD2 matches at 10 bases. The read falls 3 residues short of the CDR3 end, and the missing part is taken from the germline J gene. Germline CDR1 reads KGHSH; CDR2 reads LQKENI. The CDR3 extends over 15 amino acids. Full variable domain (rest looked up from reference TRBV18 and TRBJ2-4): NAGVMQNPRHLVRRRGQEARLRCSPMKGHSHVYWYRQLPEEGLKFMVYLQKENIIDESGMPKERFSAEFPKEGPSILRIQQVVRGDSAAYFCASSPRTSGQETQYFGAGTRLSVL.

This clone was seen at least ten times. The CDR3 goes on 3 residues after the read ends, and that part is filled in from the germline J gene. This sequence joins TRBV6-2 or TRBV6-3 and TRBJ2-3; perhaps TRBD1 as D (5 bases). Looked up from germline, CDR1 is MNHEY and CDR2 is SVGEGT. The CDR3 extends over 14 amino acids. V was shortened by 3 bases and J by 2 bases, with 9 bases between the two germline ends. CDR3 residues: CASSYRRDTDTQYF. CDR3 DNA (partial): TGTGCCAGCAGTTATCGCAGGGACACAGATACG.

This clone was observed a few times. The read falls 3 residues short of the CDR3 end, and the missing part is taken from the germline J gene. The chain uses TRBV5-4 and TRBJ2-7; D call uncertain. Looked up from germline, CDR1 is SGHNT and CDR2 is YYREEE (reference sequence). The CDR3 has 15 residues. Deletions cut 0 bases from V and 2 bases from J, with 12 bases between. The CDR3 spells CASSLGAPPAYEQYF. The DNA read from the CDR3 is TGTGCCAGCAGCTTGGGGGCACCACCCGCCTACGAG.

This clone was recorded at least ten times. The read ends 3 residues shy of where the CDR3 ends; the end is completed using the germline J gene. The chain uses TRBV11-2 and TRBJ2-5, with D possibly being TRBD2 (6 bases). The germline V gene has CDR1 SGHAT and CDR2 FQNNGV. The CDR3 is 15 amino acids. V was cut by 8 bases and J by 4 bases, with 20 bases left in between. The chain's CDR3 is CASGPLGLASETQYF. The CDR3 DNA, read in part, is TGTGCCAGCGGGCCACTGGGACTCGCCTCAGAGACC.

There are a few counts of this clone. The sequenced CDR3 bases are TGTGCCAGTAGCATTGGCTCTTACATGAACACTGAA. Its translation is CASSIGSYMNTE. The CDR3, in full, reads CASSIGSYMNTEAFF. V usage is TRBV19 and J usage is TRBJ1-1; D call uncertain. The sequenced fragment ends 3 residues before the CDR3 boundary, so the rest is inferred from the germline J gene. Trimming removed 6 bases from V and 0 bases from J, with 14 bases in between. The germline gives CDR1 LNHDA, CDR2 SQIVND (reference sequence). CDR3 length: 15 amino acids.

This clone has a handful of counts. The CDR3 goes on 3 residues after the read ends, and that part is filled in from the germline J gene. This sample includes further DNA sequences coding for the same CDR3. This chain links TRBV18 with TRBJ2-6, with 7 bases fitting TRBD1. The germline V gene has CDR1 KGHSH and CDR2 LQKENI. CDR3 length equals 16 residues. CDR3 DNA, as far as it was read: TGTGCCAGCTCCCCCCGGCCCGGACAGGAGGCGCGATTC. This sequence encodes CASSPRPGQEARF. In full, the CDR3 is CASSPRPGQEARFLTF.

This clone was seen at least ten times. The read comes to an end 3 residues before the CDR3 does, leaving the germline J gene to fill in the end. The rearrangement uses TRBV5-1 and TRBJ2-5; a weak D match, TRBD1 (5 bases). This CDR3 spans 15 amino acids. Germline V gene sequence: CDR1 SGHRS, CDR2 YFSETQ. V was pared by 4 bases and J by 5 bases, with 18 bases between. The CDR3 loop is CASSPMNGRGETQYF. CDR3 DNA, as far as it was read: TGCGCCAGCAGCCCCATGAACGGAAGGGGTGAGACC.

This clone was picked up many times. The sequence runs out 3 residues before the end of the CDR3; the remainder is reconstructed from the germline J gene. This chain joins TRBV6-2 or TRBV6-3 and TRBJ2-7, with TRBD1 matching over 7 bases. Germline trimming cut 6 bases from V and 2 bases from J; bases unmatched to any gene: 10. CDR3 size: 15 residues. Germline-derived CDR1 and CDR2 are MNHEY and SVGEGT. The CDR3: CASRPDRATPYEQYF. The covered CDR3 bases are TGTGCCAGCAGACCAGACAGGGCCACTCCCTACGAG.

The CDR3 bases that were read are TGTGCCAGTAGTTCCCGGACTAGCCCCCCCCATGAG. Protein sequence: CASSSRTSPPHE. The CDR3 reads in full as CASSSRTSPPHEQFF. The chain uses TRBV19 and TRBJ2-1; 8 bases are a match to TRBD2. The read is 3 residues too short to cover the CDR3 end, so that end is filled in from the germline J gene. Trimming cost V 5 bases and J 8 bases; bases outside gene matches: 11. Germline V gene data show CDR1 as LNHDA and CDR2 as SQIVND (reference sequence). The length of the CDR3 is 15 residues.

This clone was counted ten times or more. The read comes to an end 3 residues before the CDR3 does, leaving the germline J gene to fill in the end. This chain uses TRBV14 with TRBJ1-1; weak D call: TRBD1 (5 bases). The germline gives CDR1 SGHDN, CDR2 FVKESK. The CDR3 loop spans 13 amino acids. The CDR3 reads CASSQLEGLEAFF. The part of the CDR3 DNA that was read is TGTGCCAGCAGCCAGTTAGAGGGGCTGGAA.

By its share, this clone is medium-sized (0.01 to 0.1%). Read data end 3 residues before the CDR3 end; the end is taken from the germline J gene. V is TRBV5-8 and J is TRBJ1-5; TRBD1 matches 8 bases. Germline lookup yields CDR1 SGHTS and CDR2 YDEGEE. The J segment lost 1 base and the V segment lost 5 bases, leaving 5 bases of the junction unmatched. The CDR3 is 15 residues long. The CDR3 protein is CASRPGQGSNQPQHF. CDR3 DNA (partial): TGTGCCAGCAGGCCCGGACAGGGAAGCAATCAGCCC.

This clone was observed a few times. From the germline J gene comes the end of the CDR3, since the read stops 3 residues before it. The rearrangement links TRBV5-6 to TRBJ1-1; the D gene is possibly TRBD1 (5 bases). With 4 bases removed from V and 2 bases from J, the gap between germline ends came to 9 bases. The CDR3 is made up of 13 amino acids. Germline lookup yields CDR1 SGHDT and CDR2 YYEEEE. CDR3 amino acids: CASSPDTNTEAFF. The covered CDR3 bases are TGTGCCAGCAGCCCGGACACAAACACTGAA.